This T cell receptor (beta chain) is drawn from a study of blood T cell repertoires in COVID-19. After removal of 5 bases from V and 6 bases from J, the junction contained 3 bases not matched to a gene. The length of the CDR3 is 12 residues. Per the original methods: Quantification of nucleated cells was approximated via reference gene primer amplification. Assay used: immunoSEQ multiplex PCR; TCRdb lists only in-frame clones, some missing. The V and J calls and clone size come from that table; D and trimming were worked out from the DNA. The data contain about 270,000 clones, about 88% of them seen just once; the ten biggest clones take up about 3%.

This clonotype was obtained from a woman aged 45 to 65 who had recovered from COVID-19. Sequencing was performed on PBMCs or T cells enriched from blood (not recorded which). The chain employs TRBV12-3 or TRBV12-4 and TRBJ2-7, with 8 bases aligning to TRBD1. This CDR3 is CASSGQGLEQYF. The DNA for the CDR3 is TGTGCCAGCAGTGGACAGGGCCTCGAGCAGTACTTC.